Following are 23 T cell receptor beta chains from one sample sequenced in a study of T cell clonality in common variable immunodeficiency. Assay used: immunoSEQ multiplex PCR; TCRdb lists only in-frame clones, some missing. Listed for the sample are approximately 56,000 clones, none seen a single time. The sequenced material came from peripheral blood mononuclear cells. The source is a person aged 18 to 70 in good health.

This clone was found a few times. The read terminates 3 residues before the CDR3 end, so the remaining end is supplied by the germline J gene. The rearrangement joins TRBV13 to TRBJ2-5; TRBD1 agrees at 10 bases. Germline V lookup: CDR1 PRHDT, CDR2 FYEKMQ (reference sequence). This CDR3 contains 17 residues. J gave up 4 bases and V 4 bases, and 12 bases lay outside the gene matches. CDR3 sequence reads: CASSSGQGVRKLETQYF. The sequenced part of the CDR3 DNA is TGTGCCAGCAGCTCAGGACAGGGGGTTCGTAAGTTAGAGACC.

In its sample, this clone was seen a few times. The read stops 3 residues short of the end of the CDR3; the missing end is completed from the germline J gene. The rearrangement joins TRBV19 to TRBJ2-1, with TRBD2 matching 12 bases. The V gene end was trimmed by 4 bases and the J gene end by 9 bases; junction bases not matched to a gene: 7. Germline V gives CDR1 LNHDA, CDR2 SQIVND (reference sequence). The CDR3 loop spans 15 amino acids. CDR3 in amino acids: CASSTSGGAGSEQFF. The sequenced part of the CDR3 DNA is TGTGCCAGTAGTACTAGCGGGGGGGCCGGGTCTGAG.

This clone was counted many times. The read stops 3 residues short of the end of the CDR3; the missing end is completed from the germline J gene. V and J are TRBV5-4 and TRBJ2-4; D is perhaps TRBD2 (6 bases). Germline CDR1 and CDR2: SGHNT and YYREEE (reference sequence). Trimming pared 4 bases from V and 4 bases from J, leaving 18 bases between. CDR3 size: 16 residues. CDR3: CASSEGGGNAKNIQYF. CDR3 DNA, as far as it was read: TGTGCCAGCAGCGAGGGAGGCGGGAACGCAAAAAACATT. Full variable domain (remainder filled in from reference TRBV5-4 and TRBJ2-4): ETGVTQSPTHLIKTRGQQVTLRCSSQSGHNTVSWYQQALGQGPQFIFQYYREEENGRGNFPPRFSGLQFPNYSSELNVNALELDDSALYLCASSEGGGNAKNIQYFGAGTRLSVL.

This clone was counted ten times or more. With the read ending 3 residues before the CDR3 end, the germline J gene is used to fill in that end. The gene calls are TRBV11-2 and TRBJ2-3; 8 positions match TRBD2. Unmatched junction bases numbered 9, after V lost 4 bases and J lost 6 bases. The CDR3 spans 15 residues. Germline V gives CDR1 SGHAT, CDR2 FQNNGV. The CDR3 protein is CASSSLGLEGDTQYF. The sequenced CDR3 bases are TGTGCCAGCAGCTCTCTGGGACTAGAAGGTGATACG.

This clone was seen many times. The CDR3 bases that were read are TGTGCCAGCAGCTTAATGTCGGCTAGCGGGAGACCAGATACG. Protein sequence: CASSLMSASGRPDT. The full CDR3 sequence reads CASSLMSASGRPDTQYF. The chain carries TRBV7-3 and TRBJ2-3; 10 bases are a match to TRBD2. From the germline J gene comes the end of the CDR3, since the read stops 3 residues before it. The CDR3 has 17 residues. Germline V lookup: CDR1 SGHTA, CDR2 FQGTGA. The J segment lost 4 bases and the V segment lost 1 base, leaving 8 bases of the junction unmatched.

For this clone: The CDR3 is cut off 3 residues early in the read; its end comes from the germline J gene. The chain combines TRBV20-1 with TRBJ1-4; no firm D call. The CDR3 totals 11 residues. Germline CDR1 reads DFQATT; CDR2 reads SNEGSKA (reference sequence). V lost 0 bases to trimming and J lost 10 bases, with 6 bases between them. The sequenced part of the CDR3 DNA is TGCAGTGCTAGAGACGCGGGAAAA. This sequence encodes CSARDAGK. The full CDR3 is CSARDAGKLFF.

This clone was seen more than once but under ten times. With the read ending 3 residues before the CDR3 end, the germline J gene is used to fill in that end. This sequence joins TRBV18 and TRBJ2-2, with a tentative D call TRBD2 (5 bases). The CDR3 runs to 19 residues. V was cut by 2 bases and J by 0 bases, with 19 bases left in between. The V gene's germline CDR1 is KGHSH and CDR2 LQKENI. This CDR3 reads CASSPRASRTPSNTGELFF. The DNA read from the CDR3 is TGTGCCAGCTCACCAAGGGCTAGCAGAACACCATCGAACACCGGGGAG.

This clone has a count of ten or more. The read ends 3 residues shy of where the CDR3 ends; the end is completed using the germline J gene. This chain joins TRBV20-1 and TRBJ2-5, with 8 bases aligning to TRBD2. Germline-derived CDR1 and CDR2 are DFQATT and SNEGSKA (reference sequence). The CDR3 contains 11 residues. V was clipped by 6 bases and J by 6 bases; unmatched bases: 3. Incomplete CDR3 DNA: TGCAGTGCCGGGACTAGACAGACC. Its protein product is CSAGTRQT. The whole CDR3 is CSAGTRQTQYF.

This clone was seen at least ten times. The read terminates 3 residues ahead of where the CDR3 ends, so the germline J gene completes it. The gene calls are TRBV5-1 and TRBJ2-2, with 10 bases identical to TRBD1. The CDR3 contains 15 residues. Germline CDR1 and CDR2: SGHRS and YFSETQ. Trimming removed 3 bases from V and 3 bases from J; junction bases left unmatched: 2. The CDR3 bases that were read are TGCGCCAGCAGCTCGACAGGGGGCCACACCGGGGAG. It is translated as CASSSTGGHTGE. The full CDR3 protein is CASSSTGGHTGELFF. The full variable domain, in which reference TRBV5-1 and TRBJ2-2 provide the parts outside the CDR3, is KAGVTQTPRYLIKTRGQQVTLSCSPISGHRSVSWYQQTPGQGLQFLFEYFSETQRNKGNFPGRFSGRQFSNSRSEMNVSTLELGDSALYLCASSSTGGHTGELFFGEGSRLTVL.

In this sample, this clone turned up many times. Coverage ceases 3 residues before the CDR3 finishes, and the germline J gene fills in the end. The chain carries TRBV7-8 and TRBJ1-1; TRBD1 is a possible D gene (6 bases). Germline CDR1 and CDR2: SGHVS and FQNEAQ. The CDR3 runs 14 residues. V was cut by 8 bases and J by 0 bases, with 13 bases left in between. The CDR3 here is CASGRQEMNTEAFF. The DNA read from the CDR3 is TGTGCCAGCGGCCGACAGGAGATGAACACTGAA.

In regard to this clone: Read sequence stops 3 residues before the CDR3 end, and the germline J gene provides the missing end. The chain carries TRBV5-4 and TRBJ2-7, with TRBD1 matching 7 bases. The V and J ends lost 5 bases and 3 bases, in that order; junction bases with no gene match: 11. The CDR3 totals 15 residues. Germline-derived CDR1 and CDR2 are SGHNT and YYREEE (reference sequence). Incomplete CDR3 DNA: TGTGCCAGCAGGAGTGGGACAGAAGCTCACTACGAG. It encodes CASRSGTEAHYE. The full CDR3 protein reads CASRSGTEAHYEQYF.

This clone was counted ten times or more. The read finishes 3 residues shy of the CDR3 end, and the germline J gene is used to complete it. The gene calls are TRBV30 and TRBJ1-6; D is uncertain. Germline CDR1 reads GTSNPN; CDR2 reads SVGIG (reference sequence). V was shortened by 4 bases and J by 5 bases, with 12 bases between the two germline ends. This CDR3 contains 14 residues. CDR3 sequence: CAWTGGYHNSPLHF. The covered CDR3 bases are TGTGCCTGGACCGGAGGGTACCATAATTCACCC.

This clone was seen ten or more times. The read terminates 3 residues before the CDR3 end, so the remaining end is supplied by the germline J gene. This chain links TRBV5-1 with TRBJ2-3; the D gene is possibly TRBD2 (6 bases). Trimming removed 2 bases from V and 1 base from J, with 8 bases in between. The CDR3 length is 14 residues. Germline assignment: CDR1 SGHRS and CDR2 YFSETQ. CDR3 in amino acids: CASSFGTRTDTQYF. The DNA read from the CDR3 is TGCGCCAGCAGCTTCGGGACTCGCACAGATACG.

This clone has at least ten counts. The read falls 3 residues short of the CDR3 end, and the missing part is taken from the germline J gene. The J gene is TRBJ2-4, the V gene TRBV7-9; TRBD1 might be the D (5 bases). This CDR3 is 14 amino acids long. In germline, CDR1 is SEHNR, CDR2 FQNEAQ (reference sequence). CDR3 protein: CASSSSTVQETQYF. The CDR3 DNA, read in part, is TGTGCCAGCAGCTCGTCGACAGTACAAGAGACT. The whole variable domain, remainder taken from reference TRBV7-9 and TRBJ2-4, is DTGVSQNPRHKITKRGQNVTFRCDPISEHNRLYWYRQTLGQGPEFLTYFQNEAQLEKSRLLSDRFSAERPKGSFSTLEIQRTEQGDSAMYLCASSSSTVQETQYFGAGTRLSVL.

This clone was detected a few times. A much larger clone differs by one base, so this may be a read error. Sequencing ends 3 residues short of the CDR3 end; the germline J gene provides the rest. This same CDR3 is encoded by further DNA sequences in the sample. The rearrangement uses TRBV30 and TRBJ1-6, with a possible D match to TRBD1 (5 bases). CDR1 is GTSNPN, CDR2 SVGIG, per germline (reference sequence). The CDR3 spans 12 residues. The covered CDR3 bases are TGTGCCTGGGGAGACAGTAATTCGCCC. This sequence encodes CAWGDSNSP. The full CDR3 protein reads CAWGDSNSPLHF.

This clone came up a few times. The CDR3 end is not reached by the read, which stops 3 residues before it; the germline J gene fills it in. The V call is TRBV5-4, the J call TRBJ2-1; 7 bases align to TRBD1. Germline V gene data show CDR1 as SGHNT and CDR2 as YYREEE (reference sequence). The CDR3 spans 14 residues. V shed 1 base, J shed 7 bases, and the junction held 5 bases outside the gene matches. CDR3 DNA (partial): TGTGCCAGCAGCTTGAGGGGGCCCAATAATGAG. It yields the protein CASSLRGPNNE. The complete CDR3 reads CASSLRGPNNEQFF.

This clone showed up many times. The read terminates 3 residues before the CDR3 end, so the remaining end is supplied by the germline J gene. The V call is TRBV29-1, the J call TRBJ1-1; D is possibly TRBD1 (6 bases). V was cut by 5 bases and J by 1 base, with 14 bases left in between. The germline V gene encodes CDR1 SQVTM and CDR2 ANQGSEA. The CDR3 contains 14 residues. Incomplete CDR3 DNA: TGCAGCGTTCTCTCAGGGGCGGGGAACACTGAA. Translating it yields CSVLSGAGNTE. The full CDR3 sequence reads CSVLSGAGNTEAFF.

This clone was seen repeatedly, ten times or more. The CDR3 end falls 3 residues outside the read, so it is completed with the germline J gene. V and J are TRBV7-3 and TRBJ2-3; TRBD2 aligns across 13 bases. Trimming removed 2 bases from V and 2 bases from J; junction bases left unmatched: 1. Germline-derived CDR1 and CDR2 are SGHTA and FQGTGA. There are 16 residues in the CDR3. The sequenced CDR3 bases are TGTGCCAGCAGCTTAGGGACTAGCGGGGTCACAGATACG. Its protein product is CASSLGTSGVTDT. The whole CDR3 reads CASSLGTSGVTDTQYF.

At least ten counts were recorded for this clone. The part of the CDR3 DNA that was read is TGTGCCAGTAGTCCCCCTCGAGCAGGGAGTCAGCCC. This encodes CASSPPRAGSQP. The CDR3, in full, reads CASSPPRAGSQPQHF. This chain connects TRBV19 to TRBJ1-5; maybe TRBD1 (5 bases). The sequenced fragment ends 3 residues before the CDR3 boundary, so the rest is inferred from the germline J gene. The germline V gene has CDR1 LNHDA and CDR2 SQIVND (reference sequence). CDR3 length equals 15 residues. V lost 5 bases and J lost 6, with 17 bases in between.

By sample share, this clone is medium-sized (0.01 to 0.1%). Other nucleotide sequences from this sample produce the same CDR3. Here the CDR3 reads CASSEASSGANVLTF. The DNA read from the CDR3 is TGTGCCAGCAGTGAAGCCAGCTCTGGGGCCAACGTC. This chain uses TRBV6-1 with TRBJ2-6; D not resolved. The CDR3 extends 3 residues past the end of the read, so its final part is completed from the germline J gene. CDR1 and CDR2 (germline): MNHNS, SASEGT. The CDR3 spans 15 residues. Trimming pared 0 bases from V and 0 bases from J, leaving 3 bases between.

Turning to this clone: The CDR3 goes on 3 residues after the read ends, and that part is filled in from the germline J gene. The V gene is TRBV30, the J gene TRBJ1-2; D is ambiguous. This CDR3 has 15 amino acids. Germline CDR1 GTSNPN, CDR2 SVGIG (reference sequence). CDR3 DNA, as far as it was read: TGTGCCTGGAGTGGTGTACTAGGGTCCTACAATGAC. It specifies CAWSGVLGSYND. In full, the CDR3 is CAWSGVLGSYNDYTF.

This clone has a count of ten or more. The CDR3 end is not reached by the read, which stops 3 residues before it; the germline J gene fills it in. The genes are TRBV10-1 and TRBJ2-1; unclear D gene. V shed 3 bases and J shed 8 bases, with 17 bases lying between them. CDR1 and CDR2 from the germline V gene are WNHNN and SYGVQD (reference sequence). CDR3 size: 15 residues. CDR3 loop: CASSDHATATDEQFF. The sequenced part of the CDR3 DNA is TGCGCCAGCAGTGACCACGCCACAGCTACGGATGAG.

Ten or more counts support this clone. The missing CDR3 end, 3 residues past where the read stops, is filled in from the germline J gene. The J gene is TRBJ2-7, the V gene TRBV19, with TRBD2 as a possible D gene (5 bases). The CDR3 is 15 amino acids. Germline CDR1 is LNHDA and CDR2 is SQIVND (reference sequence). V was cut by 4 bases and J by 5 bases, with 18 bases left in between. CDR3 bases read: TGTGCCAGTAGTAATTCGGACGCCGGAGCGGACGAG. Amino acid sequence: CASSNSDAGADE. The complete CDR3 reads CASSNSDAGADEQYF.